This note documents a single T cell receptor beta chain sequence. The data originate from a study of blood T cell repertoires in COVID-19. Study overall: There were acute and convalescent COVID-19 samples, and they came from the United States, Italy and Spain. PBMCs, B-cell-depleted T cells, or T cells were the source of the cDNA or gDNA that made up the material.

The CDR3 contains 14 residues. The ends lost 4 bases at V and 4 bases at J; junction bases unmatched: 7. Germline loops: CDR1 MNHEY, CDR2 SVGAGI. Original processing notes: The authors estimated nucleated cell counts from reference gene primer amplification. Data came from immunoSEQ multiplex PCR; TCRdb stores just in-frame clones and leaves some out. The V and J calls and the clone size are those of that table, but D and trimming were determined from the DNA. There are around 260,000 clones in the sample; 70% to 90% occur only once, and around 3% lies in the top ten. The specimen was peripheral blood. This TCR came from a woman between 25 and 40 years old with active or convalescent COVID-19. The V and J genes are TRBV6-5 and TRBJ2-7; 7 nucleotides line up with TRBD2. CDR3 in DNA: TGTGCCAGCAGTTTGGGGACTACACAATACGAGCAGTACTTC. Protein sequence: CASSLGTTQYEQYF.